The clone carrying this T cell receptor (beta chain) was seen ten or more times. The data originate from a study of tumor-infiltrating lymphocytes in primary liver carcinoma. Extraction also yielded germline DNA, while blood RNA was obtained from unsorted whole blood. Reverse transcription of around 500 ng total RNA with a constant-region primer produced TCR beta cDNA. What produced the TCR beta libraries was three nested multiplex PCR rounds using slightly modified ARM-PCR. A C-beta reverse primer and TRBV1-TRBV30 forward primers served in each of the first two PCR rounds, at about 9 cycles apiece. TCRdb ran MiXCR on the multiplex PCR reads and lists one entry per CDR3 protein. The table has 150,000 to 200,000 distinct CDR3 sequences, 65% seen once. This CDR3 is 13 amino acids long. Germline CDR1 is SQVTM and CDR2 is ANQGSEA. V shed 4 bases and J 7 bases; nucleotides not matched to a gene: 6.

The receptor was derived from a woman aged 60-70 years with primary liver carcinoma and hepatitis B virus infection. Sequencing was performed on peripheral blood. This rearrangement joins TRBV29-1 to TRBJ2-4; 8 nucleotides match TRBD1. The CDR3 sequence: CSVAWTGQNIQYF. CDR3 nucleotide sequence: TGCAGCGTTGCCTGGACAGGGCAGAACATTCAGTACTTC.